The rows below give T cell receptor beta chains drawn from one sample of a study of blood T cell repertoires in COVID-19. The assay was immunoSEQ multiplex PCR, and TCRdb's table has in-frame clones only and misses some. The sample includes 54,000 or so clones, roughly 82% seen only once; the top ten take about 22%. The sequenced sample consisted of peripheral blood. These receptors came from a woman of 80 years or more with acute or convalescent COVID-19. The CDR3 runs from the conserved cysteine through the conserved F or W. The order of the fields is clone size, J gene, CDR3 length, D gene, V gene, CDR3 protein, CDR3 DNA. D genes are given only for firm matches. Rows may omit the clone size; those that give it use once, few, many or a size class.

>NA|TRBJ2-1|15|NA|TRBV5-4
CASSLAHSSYNEQFF
TGTGCCAGCAGCTTGGCCCACAGCTCCTACAATGAGCAGTTCTTC
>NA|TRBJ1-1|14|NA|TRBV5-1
CASSLVPRNTEAFF
TGCGCCAGCAGCTTGGTGCCCAGGAACACTGAAGCTTTCTTT
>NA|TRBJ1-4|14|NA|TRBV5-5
CASSPDSSNEKLFF
TGTGCCAGCAGCCCGGACTCTTCTAATGAAAAACTGTTTTTT
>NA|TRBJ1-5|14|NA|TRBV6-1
CASSDRQYNQPQHF
TGTGCCAGCAGTGATAGACAGTACAATCAGCCCCAGCATTTT
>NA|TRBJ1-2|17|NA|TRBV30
CAWAWTAKVSANYGYTF
TGTGCCTGGGCCTGGACAGCTAAGGTTTCAGCTAACTATGGCTACACCTTC
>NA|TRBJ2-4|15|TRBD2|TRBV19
CASSTMGGTKNIQYF
TGTGCCAGTAGTACCATGGGGGGGACCAAAAACATTCAGTACTTC
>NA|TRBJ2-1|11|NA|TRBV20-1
CSAREPQGQFF
TGCAGTGCTAGGGAACCCCAGGGGCAGTTCTTC
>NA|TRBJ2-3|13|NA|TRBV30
CAWKYGGRDTQYF
TGTGCCTGGAAATATGGTGGGAGAGATACGCAGTATTTT
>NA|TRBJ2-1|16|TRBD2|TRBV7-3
CASSPLSGGSYNEQFF
TGTGCCAGCAGCCCGCTCTCGGGAGGTTCCTACAATGAGCAGTTCTTC
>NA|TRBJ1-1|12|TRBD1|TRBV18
CASSPGTGEAFF
TGTGCCAGCTCACCGGGGACAGGTGAAGCTTTCTTT
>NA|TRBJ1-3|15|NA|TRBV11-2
CASSLFQISGNTIYF
TGTGCCAGCAGCTTATTTCAGATCTCTGGAAACACCATATATTTT
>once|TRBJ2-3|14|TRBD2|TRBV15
CATSRLAGGDTQYF
TGTGCCACCAGCAGACTAGCGGGAGGGGATACGCAGTATTTT
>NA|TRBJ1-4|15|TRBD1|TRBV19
CASSMGQGINEKLFF
TGTGCCAGTAGTATGGGACAGGGTATAAATGAAAAACTGTTTTTT
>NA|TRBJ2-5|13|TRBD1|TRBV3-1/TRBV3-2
CASSPRGRETQYF
TGTGCCAGCAGCCCGAGGGGGCGGGAGACCCAGTACTTC
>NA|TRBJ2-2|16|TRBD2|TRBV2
CASIESGGSRTGELFF
TGTGCCAGCATCGAGAGCGGGGGGTCCAGAACCGGGGAGCTGTTTTTT
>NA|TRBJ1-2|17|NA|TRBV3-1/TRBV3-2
CASSQVRSGQPNYGYTF
TGTGCCAGCAGCCAAGTCCGGTCAGGGCAGCCTAACTATGGCTACACCTTC
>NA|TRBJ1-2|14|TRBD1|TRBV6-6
CASRMGQGFYGYTF
TGTGCCAGCAGGATGGGACAGGGCTTCTATGGCTACACCTTC
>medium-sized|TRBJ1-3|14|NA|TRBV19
CASSMSGTGNTIYF
TGTGCCAGTAGTATGTCAGGAACTGGAAACACCATATATTTT
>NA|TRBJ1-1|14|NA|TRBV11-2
CASSTTRQNTEAFF
TGTGCCAGCAGCACAACGAGACAGAACACTGAAGCTTTCTTT
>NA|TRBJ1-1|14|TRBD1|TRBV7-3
CASTKGTGSTEAFF
TGTGCCAGCACTAAAGGGACAGGGTCCACTGAAGCTTTCTTT
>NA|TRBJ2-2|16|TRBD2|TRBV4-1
CASSLSLGLDTGELFF
TGCGCCAGCAGCTTAAGTTTGGGACTAGACACCGGGGAGCTGTTTTTT
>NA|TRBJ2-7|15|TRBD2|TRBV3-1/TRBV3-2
CASSQGSGANYEQYF
TGTGCCAGCAGCCAAGGTAGCGGGGCTAACTACGAGCAGTACTTC
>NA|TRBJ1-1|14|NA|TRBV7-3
CASSGGLRGTEAFF
TGTGCCAGCAGTGGTGGGCTTCGGGGCACTGAAGCTTTCTTT
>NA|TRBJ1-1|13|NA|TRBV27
CASSLLMNTEAFF
TGTGCCAGCAGTTTATTAATGAACACTGAAGCTTTCTTT
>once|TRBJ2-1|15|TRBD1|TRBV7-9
CASSPGTGFVHEQFF
TGTGCCAGCAGCCCCGGGACAGGGTTTGTCCATGAGCAGTTCTTC
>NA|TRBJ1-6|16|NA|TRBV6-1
CASSETQVGRNSPLHF
TGTGCCAGCAGTGAAACACAGGTGGGGCGGAATTCACCCCTCCACTTT
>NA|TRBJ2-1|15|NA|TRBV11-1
CASSLVRGSYNEQFF
TGTGCCAGCAGCTTAGTTCGGGGTTCATACAATGAGCAGTTCTTC
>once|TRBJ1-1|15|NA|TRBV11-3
CASSLDGNGGTEAFF
TGTGCCAGCAGCTTAGATGGTAACGGGGGGACTGAAGCTTTCTTT
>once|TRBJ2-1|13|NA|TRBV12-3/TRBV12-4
CASSFNRNNEQFF
TGTGCCAGCAGTTTTAACAGAAACAATGAGCAGTTCTTC
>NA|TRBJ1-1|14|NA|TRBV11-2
CASSLGMGGTEAFF
TGTGCCAGCAGCTTAGGGATGGGGGGCACTGAAGCTTTCTTT
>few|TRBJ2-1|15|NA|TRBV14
CASSQESRIYNEQFF
TGTGCCAGCAGCCAAGAGTCGCGGATATACAATGAGCAGTTCTTC
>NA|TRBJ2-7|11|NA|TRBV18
CASSPNSEQYF
TGTGCCAGCTCACCAAATAGCGAGCAGTACTTC
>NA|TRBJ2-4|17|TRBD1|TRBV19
CASSIENRGVGKNIQYF
TGTGCCAGTAGTATAGAAAACAGGGGGGTTGGCAAAAACATTCAGTACTTC
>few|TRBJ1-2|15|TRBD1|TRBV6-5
CASSFGQGASVGYTF
TGTGCCAGCAGCTTCGGACAGGGGGCTTCGGTGGGCTACACCTTC
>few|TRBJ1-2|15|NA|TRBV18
CASSRSEGANYGYTF
TGTGCCAGCTCCAGATCTGAGGGAGCTAACTATGGCTACACCTTC
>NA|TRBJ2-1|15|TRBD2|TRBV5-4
CASSPAGGPRNEQFF
TGTGCCAGCAGCCCAGCGGGAGGGCCTCGCAATGAGCAGTTCTTC
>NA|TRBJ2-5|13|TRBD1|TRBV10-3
CAISLQGLETQYF
TGTGCCATCAGCCTACAGGGGCTGGAGACCCAGTACTTC
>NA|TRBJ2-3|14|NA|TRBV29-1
CSVARGSNTDTQYF
TGCAGCGTGGCCAGGGGCAGCAACACAGATACGCAGTATTTT